These 10 T cell receptor beta chains share one sample of origin, sequenced in a study of shared clonotypes between healthy human individuals. Sequenced by immunoSEQ multiplex PCR; TCRdb stores in-frame clones only, minus some. The data hold over 950,000 clones, with approximately 75% observed a single time. Sequenced sample: memory CD4+ T cells from PBMCs. Subset described: CD45RA-negative fraction. These TCRs come from a man younger than 30 in good health. Some clones in this sample may be carry-over from other donors' samples.

V and J are TRBV25-1 and TRBJ2-2, with unresolved D. Germline CDR1 reads MGHDK; CDR2 reads SYGVNS. V was trimmed by 1 base and J by 7 bases, leaving 4 bases between them. CDR3 length: 12 amino acids. The CDR3 reads CASSEFSGELFF. CDR3 nucleotides: TGTGCCAGCAGTGAATTTAGCGGGGAGCTGTTTTTT.

The chain has TRBV27 and TRBJ1-5; the D gene is possibly TRBD1 (5 bases). Looked up from germline, CDR1 is MNHEY and CDR2 is SMNVEV (reference sequence). The CDR3 contains 15 residues. The V gene lost 6 bases and the J gene lost 9 bases, with 21 bases spanning the gap. The CDR3: CASSSLGTDGRPQHF. Written as DNA, the CDR3 is TGTGCCAGCAGCTCCCTCGGGACGGATGGTCGGCCCCAGCATTTT.

The genes are TRBV4-2 and TRBJ2-5; D remains ambiguous. The germline V gene encodes CDR1 LGHNA and CDR2 YNFKEQ. V lost 4 bases and J lost 4, with 7 bases in between. The CDR3 loop spans 12 amino acids. This chain's CDR3 is CASSRERETQYF. The CDR3 region has the DNA TGTGCCAGCAGCCGAGAAAGAGAGACCCAGTACTTC.

The chain carries TRBV18 and TRBJ1-3; 8 bases are shared with TRBD1. Looked up from germline, CDR1 is KGHSH and CDR2 is LQKENI. The trim removed 3 bases at V and 4 bases at J, leaving 17 bases unmatched. This CDR3 has 19 amino acids. The chain's CDR3 is CASSPRILDRGAGGNTIYF. CDR3 DNA: TGTGCCAGCTCACCGCGTATCTTAGACAGGGGCGCAGGAGGAAACACCATATATTTT.

The V call is TRBV5-1, the J call TRBJ1-1, with D tentatively TRBD1 (5 bases). CDR3 length equals 15 residues. CDR1 and CDR2 (germline): SGHRS, YFSETQ. V was clipped by 0 bases and J by 6 bases, with 15 bases between them. The CDR3 loop reads CASSLVSGAAAEAFF. CDR3 nucleotide sequence: TGCGCCAGCAGCTTGGTTTCTGGGGCAGCGGCTGAAGCTTTCTTT. Using reference TRBV5-1 and TRBJ1-1 for the parts outside the CDR3, the full variable domain is KAGVTQTPRYLIKTRGQQVTLSCSPISGHRSVSWYQQTPGQGLQFLFEYFSETQRNKGNFPGRFSGRQFSNSRSEMNVSTLELGDSALYLCASSLVSGAAAEAFFGQGTRLTVV.

The chain carries TRBV19 and TRBJ2-1; D may be TRBD1 or TRBD2 (5 bases each). This CDR3 is 12 amino acids long. Germline CDR1 reads LNHDA; CDR2 reads SQIVND (reference sequence). V gave up 9 bases and J gave up 10 bases, with 16 bases separating them. The CDR3 protein is CASKTGAREQFF. CDR3 DNA: TGTGCCAGCAAAACCGGGGCCCGGGAGCAGTTCTTC.

Turning to this clone: The same CDR3 can be traced to other DNA sequences in this sample. The chain combines TRBV11-2 with TRBJ2-5; D possibly corresponds to TRBD1 (5 bases). The CDR3 is 12 residues long. The germline CDR1 and CDR2 sequences are SGHAT and FQNNGV. V was cut by 2 bases and J by 4 bases, with 5 bases left in between. CDR3: CASSLQGETQYF. CDR3 nucleotide sequence: TGTGCCAGCAGCTTACAGGGAGAGACCCAGTACTTC.

This chain joins TRBV19 and TRBJ2-5, with D uncertain. V shed 3 bases and J shed 4 bases, with 9 bases lying between them. Germline loops: CDR1 LNHDA, CDR2 SQIVND (reference sequence). CDR3 length equals 13 residues. CDR3 loop: CASSMTQGETQYF. CDR3 coding DNA: TGTGCCAGTAGTATGACCCAAGGAGAGACCCAGTACTTC.

The gene calls are TRBV9 and TRBJ2-3; 10 nucleotides align to TRBD2. After removal of 2 bases from V and 5 bases from J, the junction contained 5 bases not matched to a gene. This CDR3 spans 15 amino acids. Germline V lookup: CDR1 SGDLS, CDR2 YYNGEE. The CDR3 DNA follows: TGTGCCAGCAGCGTGCTCTCTAGCGGGAGAGATACGCAGTATTTT. As protein: CASSVLSSGRDTQYF.

This rearrangement joins TRBV6-1 to TRBJ2-1, with TRBD1 identical over 9 bases. The CDR3 consists of 16 residues. Germline V gene lookup returns CDR1 MNHNS and CDR2 SASEGT. The V segment lost 2 bases and the J segment 5 bases; nucleotides outside the gene matches: 7. The CDR3 here is CASSEWGGTGNNEQFF. Written as DNA, the CDR3 is TGTGCCAGCAGTGAATGGGGAGGGACAGGGAACAATGAGCAGTTCTTC.